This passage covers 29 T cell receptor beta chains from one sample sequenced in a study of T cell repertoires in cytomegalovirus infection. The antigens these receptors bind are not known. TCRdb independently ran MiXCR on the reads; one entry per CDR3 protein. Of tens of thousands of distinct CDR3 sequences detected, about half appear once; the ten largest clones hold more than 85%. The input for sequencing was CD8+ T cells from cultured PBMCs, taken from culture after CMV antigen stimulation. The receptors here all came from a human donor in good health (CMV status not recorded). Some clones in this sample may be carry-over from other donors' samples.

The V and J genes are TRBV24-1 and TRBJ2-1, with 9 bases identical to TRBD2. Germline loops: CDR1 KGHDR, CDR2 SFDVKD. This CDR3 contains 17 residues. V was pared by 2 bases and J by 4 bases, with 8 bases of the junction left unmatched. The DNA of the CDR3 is TGTGCCACCAGTGATTGGGCTAGCGGGACCCTATACAATGAGCAGTTCTTC. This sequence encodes CATSDWASGTLYNEQFF.

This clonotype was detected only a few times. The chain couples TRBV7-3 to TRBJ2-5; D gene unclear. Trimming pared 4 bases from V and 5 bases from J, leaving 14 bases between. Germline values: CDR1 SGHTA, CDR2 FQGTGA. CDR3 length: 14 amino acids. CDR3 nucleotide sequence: TGTGCCAGCAGCTCCCAGGCGCGGACGGAGACCCAGTACTTC. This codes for CASSSQARTETQYF.

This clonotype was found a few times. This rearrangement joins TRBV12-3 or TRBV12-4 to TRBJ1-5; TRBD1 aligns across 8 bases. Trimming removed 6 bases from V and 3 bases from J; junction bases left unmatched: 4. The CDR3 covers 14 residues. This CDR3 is CASSDRGTNQPQHF. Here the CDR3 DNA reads TGTGCCAGCAGCGACAGGGGAACCAATCAGCCCCAGCATTTT.

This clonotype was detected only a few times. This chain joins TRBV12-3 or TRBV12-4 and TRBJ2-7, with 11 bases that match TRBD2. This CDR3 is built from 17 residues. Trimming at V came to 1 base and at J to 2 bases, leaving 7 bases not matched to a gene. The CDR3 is CASSLVVRLAGTYEQYF. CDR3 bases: TGTGCCAGCAGTTTAGTGGTAAGACTAGCGGGGACCTACGAGCAGTACTTC.

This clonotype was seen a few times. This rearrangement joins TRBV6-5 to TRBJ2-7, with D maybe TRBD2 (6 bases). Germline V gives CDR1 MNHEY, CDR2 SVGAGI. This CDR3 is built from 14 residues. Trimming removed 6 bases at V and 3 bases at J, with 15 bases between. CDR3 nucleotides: TGTGCCAGCAGGGTAGCGGCCCCGGGCTACGAGCAGTACTTC. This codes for CASRVAAPGYEQYF.

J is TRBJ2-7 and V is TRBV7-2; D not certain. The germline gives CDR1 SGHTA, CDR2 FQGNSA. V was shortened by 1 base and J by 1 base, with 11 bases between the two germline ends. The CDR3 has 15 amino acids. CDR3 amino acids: CASSLGLELSYEQYF. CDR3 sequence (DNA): TGTGCCAGCAGCTTAGGACTTGAACTATCCTACGAGCAGTACTTC.

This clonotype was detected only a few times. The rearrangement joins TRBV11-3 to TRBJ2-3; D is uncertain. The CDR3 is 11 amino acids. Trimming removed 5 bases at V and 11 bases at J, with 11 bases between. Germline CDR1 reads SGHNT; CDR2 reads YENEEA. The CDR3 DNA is TGTGCCAGCAGCGAAGGATTACTGCAGTATTTT. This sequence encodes CASSEGLLQYF. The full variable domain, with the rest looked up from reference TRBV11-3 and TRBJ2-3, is EAGVVQSPRYKIIEKKQPVAFWCNPISGHNTLYWYLQNLGQGPELLIRYENEEAVDDSQLPKDRFSAERLKGVDSTLKIQPAELGDSAVYLCASSEGLLQYFGPGTRLTVL.

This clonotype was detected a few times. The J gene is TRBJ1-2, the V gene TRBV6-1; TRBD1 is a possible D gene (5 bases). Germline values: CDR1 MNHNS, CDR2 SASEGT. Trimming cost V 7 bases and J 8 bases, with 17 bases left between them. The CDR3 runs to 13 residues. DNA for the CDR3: TGTGCCAGCATCACTACGGAGGGGAGCGGCTACACCTTC. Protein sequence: CASITTEGSGYTF.

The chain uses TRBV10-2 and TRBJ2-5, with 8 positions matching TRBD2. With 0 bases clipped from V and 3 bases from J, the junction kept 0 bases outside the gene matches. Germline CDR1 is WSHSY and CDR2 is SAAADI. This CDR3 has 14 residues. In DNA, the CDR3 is TGCGCCAGCAGTGAGTCGGGACTAGAAGAGACCCAGTACTTC. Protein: CASSESGLEETQYF.

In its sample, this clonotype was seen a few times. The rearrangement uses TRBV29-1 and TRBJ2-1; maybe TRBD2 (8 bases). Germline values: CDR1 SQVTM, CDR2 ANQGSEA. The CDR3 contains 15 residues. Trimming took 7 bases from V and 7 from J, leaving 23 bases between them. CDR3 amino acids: CSAPGGEAGDNEQFF. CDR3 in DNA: TGCAGCGCCCCAGGGGGTGAAGCGGGAGATAATGAGCAGTTCTTC.

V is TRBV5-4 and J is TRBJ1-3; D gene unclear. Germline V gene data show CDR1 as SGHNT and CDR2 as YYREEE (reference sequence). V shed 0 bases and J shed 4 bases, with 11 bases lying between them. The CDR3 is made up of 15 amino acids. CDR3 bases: TGTGCCAGCAGCTTGGAAGTGGACGGCGGAAACACCATATATTTT. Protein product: CASSLEVDGGNTIYF.

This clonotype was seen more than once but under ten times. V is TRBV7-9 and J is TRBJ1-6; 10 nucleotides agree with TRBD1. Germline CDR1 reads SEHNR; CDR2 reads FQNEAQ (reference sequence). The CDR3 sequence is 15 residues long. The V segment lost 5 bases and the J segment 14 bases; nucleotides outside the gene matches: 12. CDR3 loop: CASSPRDRGRVALHF. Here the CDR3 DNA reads TGTGCCAGCAGCCCCCGGGACAGGGGCCGTGTAGCCCTCCACTTT. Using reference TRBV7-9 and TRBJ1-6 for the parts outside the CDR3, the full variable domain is DTGVSQNPRHKITKRGQNVTFRCDPISEHNRLYWYRQTLGQGPEFLTYFQNEAQLEKSRLLSDRFSAERPKGSFSTLEIQRTEQGDSAMYLCASSPRDRGRVALHFGNGTRLTVT.

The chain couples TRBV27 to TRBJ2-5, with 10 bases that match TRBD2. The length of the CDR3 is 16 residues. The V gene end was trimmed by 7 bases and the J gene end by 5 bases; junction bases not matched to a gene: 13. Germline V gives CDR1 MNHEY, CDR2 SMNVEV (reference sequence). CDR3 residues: CASKGLRAGGKETQYF. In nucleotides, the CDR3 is TGTGCCAGCAAGGGCCTTCGAGCGGGGGGGAAGGAGACCCAGTACTTC.

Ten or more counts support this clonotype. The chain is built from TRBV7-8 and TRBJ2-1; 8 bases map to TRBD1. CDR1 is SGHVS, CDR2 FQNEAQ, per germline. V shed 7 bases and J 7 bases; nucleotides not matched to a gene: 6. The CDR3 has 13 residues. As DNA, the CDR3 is TGTGCCAGCATTCGACAGGGGTCGAATGAGCAGTTCTTC. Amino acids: CASIRQGSNEQFF.

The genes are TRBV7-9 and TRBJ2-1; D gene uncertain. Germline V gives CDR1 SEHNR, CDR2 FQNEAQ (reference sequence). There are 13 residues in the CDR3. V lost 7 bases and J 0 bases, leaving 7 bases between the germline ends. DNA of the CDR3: TGTGCCAGCACCCCGGGCTCCTACAATGAGCAGTTCTTC. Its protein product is CASTPGSYNEQFF. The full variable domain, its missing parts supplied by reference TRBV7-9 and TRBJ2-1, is DTGVSQNPRHKITKRGQNVTFRCDPISEHNRLYWYRQTLGQGPEFLTYFQNEAQLEKSRLLSDRFSAERPKGSFSTLEIQRTEQGDSAMYLCASTPGSYNEQFFGPGTRLTVL.

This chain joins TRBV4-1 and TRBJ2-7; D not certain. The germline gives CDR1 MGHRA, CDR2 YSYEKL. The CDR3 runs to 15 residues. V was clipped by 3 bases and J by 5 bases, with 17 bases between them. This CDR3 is CASSHYEAEIDEQYF. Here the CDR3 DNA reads TGCGCCAGCAGCCATTATGAGGCGGAGATTGACGAGCAGTACTTC.

The CDR3 sequence: CSARDRGRREKLFF. CDR3 DNA: TGCAGTGCTAGAGATAGGGGGAGGAGGGAAAAACTGTTTTTT. The V call is TRBV20-1, the J call TRBJ1-4, with D maybe TRBD1 (6 bases). The germline V and J ends were trimmed by 0 bases and 8 bases, with 13 bases remaining between them. Per the germline V gene, CDR1 is DFQATT and CDR2 is SNEGSKA (reference sequence). The CDR3 sequence is 14 residues long.

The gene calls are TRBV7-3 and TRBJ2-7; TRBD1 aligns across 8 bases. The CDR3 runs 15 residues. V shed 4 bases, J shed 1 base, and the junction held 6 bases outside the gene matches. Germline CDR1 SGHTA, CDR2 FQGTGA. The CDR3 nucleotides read TGTGCCAGCAGCTCAGCCGGGACAGGATCCTACGAGCAGTACTTC. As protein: CASSSAGTGSYEQYF.

DNA for the CDR3: TGTGCCAGCAGCTTAGATCCGACTAGCGGGGGGGCCGCTTACGAGCAGTACTTC. The encoded protein is CASSLDPTSGGAAYEQYF. The chain uses TRBV11-2 and TRBJ2-7; 14 nucleotides line up with TRBD2. CDR3 length: 18 residues. V lost 0 bases, J lost 4 bases, and 8 bases stayed unmatched. Germline CDR1 reads SGHAT; CDR2 reads FQNNGV.

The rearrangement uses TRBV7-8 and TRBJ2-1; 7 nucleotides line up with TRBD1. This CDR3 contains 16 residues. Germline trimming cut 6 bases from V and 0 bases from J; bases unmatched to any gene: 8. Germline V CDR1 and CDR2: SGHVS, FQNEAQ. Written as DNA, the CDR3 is TGTGCCAGCAGTTACCTGACAGGGAGCTCCTACAATGAGCAGTTCTTC. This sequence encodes CASSYLTGSSYNEQFF.

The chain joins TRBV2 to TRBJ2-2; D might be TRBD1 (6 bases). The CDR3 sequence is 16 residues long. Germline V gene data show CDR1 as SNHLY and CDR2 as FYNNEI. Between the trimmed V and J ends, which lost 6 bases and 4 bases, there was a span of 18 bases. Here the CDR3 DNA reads TGTGCCAGCAGCGGCCCGGGACACTCGGGCACCGGGGAGCTGTTTTTT. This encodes CASSGPGHSGTGELFF.

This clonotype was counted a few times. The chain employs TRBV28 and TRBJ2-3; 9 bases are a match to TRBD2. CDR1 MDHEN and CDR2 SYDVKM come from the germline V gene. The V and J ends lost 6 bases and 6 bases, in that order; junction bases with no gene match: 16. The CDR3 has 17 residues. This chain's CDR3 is CASRSEKVAGVRDTQYF. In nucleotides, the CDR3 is TGTGCCAGCAGGTCCGAAAAAGTAGCGGGAGTTAGGGATACGCAGTATTTT.

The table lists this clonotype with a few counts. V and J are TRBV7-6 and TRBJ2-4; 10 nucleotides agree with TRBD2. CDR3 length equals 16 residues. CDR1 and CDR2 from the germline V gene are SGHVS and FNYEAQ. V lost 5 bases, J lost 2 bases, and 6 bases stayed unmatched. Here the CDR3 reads CASSGSGRVTKNIQYF. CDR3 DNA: TGTGCCAGCAGCGGAAGCGGGAGGGTTACCAAAAACATTCAGTACTTC.

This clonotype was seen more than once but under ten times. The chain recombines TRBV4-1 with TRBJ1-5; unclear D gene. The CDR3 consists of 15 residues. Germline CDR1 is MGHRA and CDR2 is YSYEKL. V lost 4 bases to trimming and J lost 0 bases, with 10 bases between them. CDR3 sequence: CASSLLGHSNQPQHF. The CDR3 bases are TGCGCCAGCAGCCTCCTTGGTCATAGCAATCAGCCCCAGCATTTT.

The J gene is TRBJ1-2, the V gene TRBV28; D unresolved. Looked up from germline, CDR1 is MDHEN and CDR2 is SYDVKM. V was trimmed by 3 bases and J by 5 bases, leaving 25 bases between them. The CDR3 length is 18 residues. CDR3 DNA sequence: TGTGCCAGCAGTTTCAATAGACTCGTTGGGGAAAGTGTATATGGCTACACCTTC. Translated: CASSFNRLVGESVYGYTF.

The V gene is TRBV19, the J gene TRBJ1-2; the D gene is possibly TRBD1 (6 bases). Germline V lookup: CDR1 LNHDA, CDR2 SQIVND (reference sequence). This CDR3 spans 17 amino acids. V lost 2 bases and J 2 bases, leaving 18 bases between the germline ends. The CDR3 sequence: CASSITGPEDRNYGYTF. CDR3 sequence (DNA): TGTGCCAGTAGTATAACAGGGCCGGAAGACAGGAACTATGGCTACACCTTC.

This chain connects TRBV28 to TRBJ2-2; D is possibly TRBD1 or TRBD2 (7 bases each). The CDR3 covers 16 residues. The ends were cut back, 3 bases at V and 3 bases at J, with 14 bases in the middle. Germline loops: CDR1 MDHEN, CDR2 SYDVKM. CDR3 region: CASSFPGGGDTGELFF. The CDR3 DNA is TGTGCCAGCAGTTTCCCAGGGGGGGGCGACACCGGGGAGCTGTTTTTT.

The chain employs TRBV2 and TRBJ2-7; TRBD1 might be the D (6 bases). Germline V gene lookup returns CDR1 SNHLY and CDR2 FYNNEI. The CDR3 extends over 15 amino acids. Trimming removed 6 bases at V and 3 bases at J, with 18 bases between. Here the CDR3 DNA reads TGTGCCAGCAGCCCCCTAGGGGGTACAGGCTACGAGCAGTACTTC. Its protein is CASSPLGGTGYEQYF. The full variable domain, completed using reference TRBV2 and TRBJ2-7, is EPEVTQTPSHQVTQMGQEVILRCVPISNHLYFYWYRQILGQKVEFLVSFYNNEISEKSEIFDDQFSVERPDGSNFTLKIRSTKLEDSAMYFCASSPLGGTGYEQYFGPGTRLTVT.

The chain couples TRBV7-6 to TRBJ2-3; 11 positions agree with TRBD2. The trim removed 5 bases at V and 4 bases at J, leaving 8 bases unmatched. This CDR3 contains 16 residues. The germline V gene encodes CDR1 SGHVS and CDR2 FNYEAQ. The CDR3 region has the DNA TGTGCCAGCAGCAGGAAGACTAGCGGGATCCCAGATACGCAGTATTTT. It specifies CASSRKTSGIPDTQYF.